Following are 19 T cell receptor beta chains from one sample sequenced in a study of Graves' ophthalmopathy and Graves' hyperthyroidism. Scientists amplified the TCR beta CDR3 regions from RNA transcripts. An opening RT-PCR round employed HTBI primers and preceded a second-round multiplex PCR. TCRdb independently ran MiXCR on the multiplex PCR reads; one entry per CDR3 protein. The table shows 600,000 to 950,000 distinct CDR3 sequences, with 40% occurring only once. The sequencing input was peripheral blood. These receptor sequences come from an adult man with Graves' ophthalmopathy.

This clonotype was picked up a small number of times. The rearrangement uses TRBV6-5 and TRBJ1-4; D uncertain. This CDR3 region has 14 residues. V was trimmed by 5 bases and J by 4 bases, leaving 11 bases between them. Germline-derived CDR1 and CDR2 are MNHEY and SVGAGI. The CDR3 loop is CASSPSVLNEKLFF. DNA for the CDR3: TGTGCCAGCAGTCCCTCGGTCCTTAATGAAAAACTGTTTTTT.

The chain employs TRBV10-2 and TRBJ2-5; 12 nucleotides line up with TRBD2. This CDR3 is built from 18 residues. The V segment lost 3 bases and the J segment 2 bases; nucleotides outside the gene matches: 10. In germline, CDR1 is WSHSY, CDR2 SAAADI. CDR3 loop: CASSDITSGRFSQETQYF. The CDR3, as DNA: TGCGCCAGCAGTGATATAACTAGCGGGAGGTTCTCGCAAGAGACCCAGTACTTC.

The chain has TRBV7-3 and TRBJ2-5; D ambiguous. V lost 0 bases to trimming and J lost 5 bases, with 10 bases between them. The germline V gene has CDR1 SGHTA and CDR2 FQGTGA. This CDR3 has 14 residues. The CDR3 sequence: CASSLTSQWETQYF. CDR3 coding DNA: TGTGCCAGCAGCTTAACGTCGCAGTGGGAGACCCAGTACTTC.

This clonotype appeared a few times. The rearrangement joins TRBV6-1 to TRBJ1-5; 8 bases map to TRBD1. Germline CDR1 MNHNS, CDR2 SASEGT. The V gene end was trimmed by 5 bases and the J gene end by 6 bases; junction bases not matched to a gene: 3. This CDR3 is built from 13 residues. CDR3 in amino acids: CASSITGGQPQHF. The CDR3 DNA reads as TGTGCCAGCAGTATAACAGGGGGTCAGCCCCAGCATTTT.

The chain recombines TRBV25-1 with TRBJ1-2; TRBD1 matches 8 bases. Germline CDR1 reads MGHDK; CDR2 reads SYGVNS. V lost 7 bases to trimming and J lost 5 bases; unmatched junction nucleotides: 6. The CDR3 is 13 residues long. The CDR3 spells CASTTGGLYGYTF. The CDR3 nucleotides read TGTGCCAGCACCACAGGGGGGTTGTATGGCTACACCTTC.

This clonotype came up a few times. V gene TRBV12-3 or TRBV12-4 combines with J gene TRBJ1-1; D is possibly TRBD1 (5 bases). Trimming took 2 bases from V and 1 from J, leaving 14 bases between them. The CDR3 loop spans 16 amino acids. The DNA for the CDR3 is TGTGCCAGCAGTTTAAGGGTAGGGGCAGGGAACACTGAAGCTTTCTTT. Amino acid sequence: CASSLRVGAGNTEAFF.

Turning to this clonotype: This may come from a read error, since a much larger clone is one base off. The chain is built from TRBV19 and TRBJ1-4; D might be TRBD1 (5 bases). The CDR3 contains 14 residues. Germline V CDR1 and CDR2: LNHDA, SQIVND (reference sequence). The DNA for the CDR3 is TGTGCCAGTAGTATGCTCGGGACGGCCGAAAAACCGTTTTTT. Its translation: CASSMLGTAEKPFF.

The chain is built from TRBV9 and TRBJ1-6; D is perhaps TRBD1 (5 bases). Germline V CDR1 and CDR2: SGDLS, YYNGEE. Trimming removed 2 bases from V and 5 bases from J, with 11 bases in between. This CDR3 comprises 15 residues. The CDR3 coding sequence is TGTGCCAGCAGCGTTCGAGGGGATAATAATTCACCCCTCCACTTT. Translation gives CASSVRGDNNSPLHF.

V is TRBV12-3 or TRBV12-4 and J is TRBJ1-5; 9 bases are shared with TRBD1. The CDR3 has 15 amino acids. The ends lost 5 bases at V and 7 bases at J; junction bases unmatched: 9. The CDR3 sequence is CASSPTGTGRQPQHF. CDR3 nucleotides: TGTGCCAGCAGTCCAACCGGGACAGGGAGGCAGCCCCAGCATTTT.

Comments on this clonotype: A read error may explain this, as a much larger clone is one base away. This chain joins TRBV2 and TRBJ2-7; D gene uncertain. The CDR3 runs to 12 residues. Germline assignment: CDR1 SNHLY and CDR2 FYNNEI. The chain's CDR3 is CASSAAPYEQCF. The CDR3 DNA reads as TGTGCCAGCAGCGCGGCACCCTACGAGCAGTGCTTC. Filled out from reference TRBV2 and TRBJ2-7, the complete variable domain reads EPEVTQTPSHQVTQMGQEVILRCVPISNHLYFYWYRQILGQKVEFLVSFYNNEISEKSEIFDDQFSVERPDGSNFTLKIRSTKLEDSAMYFCASSAAPYEQCFGPGTRLTVT.

This clonotype was counted only a few times. The V call is TRBV27, the J call TRBJ2-5, with 12 nucleotides matching TRBD2. The CDR3 has 17 amino acids. V dropped 4 bases and J dropped 5; count of bases not matched to a gene: 11. CDR1 and CDR2 (germline): MNHEY, SMNVEV (reference sequence). The CDR3 here is CASSSPTSGRLGETQYF. CDR3 sequence (DNA): TGTGCCAGCAGTTCGCCGACTAGCGGGAGATTAGGGGAGACCCAGTACTTC.

V is TRBV24-1 and J is TRBJ2-7, with 7 bases identical to TRBD1. The germline CDR1 and CDR2 sequences are KGHDR and SFDVKD. The CDR3 length is 14 residues. The CDR3 coding sequence is TGTGCTAGACCCGGGACAGCAGGCTCCTACGAGCAGTACTTC. Residues: CARPGTAGSYEQYF.

This clonotype was observed a handful of times. This chain's CDR3 is CASSLEPGRSNEQFF. The CDR3 nucleotides read TGTGCCAGCAGCTTAGAACCGGGGCGGAGCAATGAGCAGTTCTTC. The rearrangement links TRBV7-9 to TRBJ2-7; perhaps D is TRBD1 or TRBD2 (5 bases each). Near its end, the DNA agrees better with TRBJ2-1, so the J call may be wrong. Germline V lookup: CDR1 SEHNR, CDR2 FQNEAQ (reference sequence). The CDR3 covers 15 residues.

This sequence joins TRBV10-2 and TRBJ1-1; D unresolved. Germline loops: CDR1 WSHSY, CDR2 SAAADI. CDR3 size: 12 residues. V shed 6 bases and J shed 3 bases, with 8 bases lying between them. The CDR3 region is CASSKIDTEAFF. The CDR3 DNA sequence: TGCGCCAGCAGCAAGATAGACACTGAAGCTTTCTTT.

The CDR3 DNA reads as TGTGCCAGCAGTCCCGGGACGCTTCGGAATGAAAAACTGTTTTTT. Translating it yields CASSPGTLRNEKLFF. The chain joins TRBV6-5 to TRBJ1-4, with D possibly being TRBD1 (5 bases). Germline V gene sequence: CDR1 MNHEY, CDR2 SVGAGI. The CDR3 is 15 amino acids. Trimming left V 5 bases short and J 5 bases short, with 15 bases between.

J is TRBJ2-7 and V is TRBV10-3, with 11 nucleotides matching TRBD1. Trimming removed 7 bases from V and 4 bases from J; junction bases left unmatched: 9. The germline V gene encodes CDR1 ENHRY and CDR2 SYGVKD. The CDR3 runs to 15 residues. For the CDR3, the DNA is TGTGCCATCAATCCCGGACAGGGGGCATCGTACGAGCAGTACTTC. This translates into CAINPGQGASYEQYF.

This clonotype was seen a few times. The rearrangement joins TRBV6-4 to TRBJ1-1, with TRBD1 matching over 9 bases. Germline values: CDR1 MRHNA, CDR2 SNTAGT. The CDR3 runs 15 residues. V trimming: 10 bases; J trimming: 4 bases; junction bases outside the gene matches: 13. CDR3 coding DNA: TGTGCCACTATTAAAATCAGGGGACAGGGCACTGAAGCTTTCTTT. Translated: CATIKIRGQGTEAFF.

Points on this clonotype: A clone one base away is much larger, so this may be a read error. The chain recombines TRBV7-9 with TRBJ1-4; 7 positions agree with TRBD1. V dropped 11 bases and J dropped 5; count of bases not matched to a gene: 5. This CDR3 has 12 amino acids. CDR1 and CDR2 (germline): SEHNR, FQNEAQ (reference sequence). The DNA of the CDR3 is TGTGCCTATGACAGGGCAAATGAAAAACTGTTTTTT. Encoded protein: CAYDRANEKLFF.

There are many counts of this clonotype. The chain joins TRBV12-3 or TRBV12-4 to TRBJ1-2; D possibly corresponds to TRBD1 (5 bases). Trimming took off 6 bases at V and 4 bases at J, with 12 bases between the two ends. The CDR3 is 13 residues long. The CDR3 loop is CASSPEGRYGYTF. The DNA for the CDR3 is TGTGCCAGCAGCCCCGAGGGGCGCTATGGCTACACCTTC.